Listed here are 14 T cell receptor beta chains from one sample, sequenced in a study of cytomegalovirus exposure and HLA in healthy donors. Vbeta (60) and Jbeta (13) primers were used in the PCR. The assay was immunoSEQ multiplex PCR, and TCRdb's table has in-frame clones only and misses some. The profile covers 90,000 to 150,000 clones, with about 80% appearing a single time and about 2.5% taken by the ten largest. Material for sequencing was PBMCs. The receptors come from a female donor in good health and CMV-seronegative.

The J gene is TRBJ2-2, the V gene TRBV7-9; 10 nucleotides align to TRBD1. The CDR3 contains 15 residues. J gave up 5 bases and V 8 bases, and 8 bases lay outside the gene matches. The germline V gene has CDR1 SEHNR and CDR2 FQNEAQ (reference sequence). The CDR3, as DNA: TGTGCCAGCCCCGACGGACAGGGGGAAACCGGGGAGCTGTTTTTT. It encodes CASPDGQGETGELFF.

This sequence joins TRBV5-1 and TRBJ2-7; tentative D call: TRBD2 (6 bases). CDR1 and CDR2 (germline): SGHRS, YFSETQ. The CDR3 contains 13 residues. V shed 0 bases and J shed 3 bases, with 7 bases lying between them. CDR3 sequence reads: CASSLGGDYEQYF. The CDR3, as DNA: TGCGCCAGCAGCTTGGGGGGGGACTACGAGCAGTACTTC.

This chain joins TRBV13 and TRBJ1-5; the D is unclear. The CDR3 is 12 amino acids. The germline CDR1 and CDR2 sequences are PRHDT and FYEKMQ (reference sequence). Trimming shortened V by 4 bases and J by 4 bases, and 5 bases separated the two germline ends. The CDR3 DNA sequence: TGTGCCAGCAGCTCACGGAATCAGCCCCAGCATTTT. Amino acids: CASSSRNQPQHF.

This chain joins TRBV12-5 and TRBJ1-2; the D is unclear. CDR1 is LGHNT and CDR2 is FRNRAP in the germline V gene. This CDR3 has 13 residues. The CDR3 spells CATQNEANYGYTF. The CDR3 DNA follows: TGTGCCACGCAAAACGAGGCGAACTATGGCTACACCTTC.

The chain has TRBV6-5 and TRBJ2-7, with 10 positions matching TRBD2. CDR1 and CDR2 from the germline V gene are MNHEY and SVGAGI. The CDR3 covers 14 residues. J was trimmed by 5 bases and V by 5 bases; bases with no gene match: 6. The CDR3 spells CASSQSGGAHEQYF. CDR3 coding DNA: TGTGCCAGCAGTCAAAGCGGGGGGGCCCACGAGCAGTACTTC.

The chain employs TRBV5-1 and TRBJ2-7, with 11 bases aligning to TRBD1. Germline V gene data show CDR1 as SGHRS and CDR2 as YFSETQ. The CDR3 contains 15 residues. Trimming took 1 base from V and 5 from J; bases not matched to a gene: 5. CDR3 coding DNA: TGCGCCAGCAGCTTGCTAGGACAGGGGGCGAACGAGCAGTACTTC. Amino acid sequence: CASSLLGQGANEQYF.

This chain's CDR3 is CASSYSRQGTGNTIYF. The CDR3 nucleotides are TGTGCCAGCAGTTACTCCCGACAGGGGACTGGAAACACCATATATTTT. The chain combines TRBV6-5 with TRBJ1-3; 8 positions match TRBD1. CDR1 is MNHEY and CDR2 is SVGAGI in the germline V gene. V was clipped by 0 bases and J by 2 bases; unmatched bases: 3. The CDR3 totals 16 residues.

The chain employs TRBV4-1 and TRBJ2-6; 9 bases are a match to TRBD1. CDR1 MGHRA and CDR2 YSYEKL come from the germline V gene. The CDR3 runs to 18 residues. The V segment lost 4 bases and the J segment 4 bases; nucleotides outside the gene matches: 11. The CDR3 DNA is TGCGCCAGCAGCCCGGCACAGGGGGCTAGGGCCGGGGCCAACGTCCTGACTTTC. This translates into CASSPAQGARAGANVLTF.

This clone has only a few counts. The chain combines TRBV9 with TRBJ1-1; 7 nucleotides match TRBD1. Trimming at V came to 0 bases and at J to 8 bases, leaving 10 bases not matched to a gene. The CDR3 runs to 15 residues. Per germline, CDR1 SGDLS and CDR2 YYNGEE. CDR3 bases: TGTGCCAGCAGCGTAGAGGGTGGGGGACAGAGCGAAGCTTTCTTT. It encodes CASSVEGGGQSEAFF.

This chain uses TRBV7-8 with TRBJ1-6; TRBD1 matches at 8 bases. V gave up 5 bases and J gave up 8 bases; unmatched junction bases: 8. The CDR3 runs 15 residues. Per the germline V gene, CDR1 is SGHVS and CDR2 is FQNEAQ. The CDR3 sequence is CASSPRTGTDSPLHF. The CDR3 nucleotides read TGTGCCAGCAGCCCACGGACAGGGACGGATTCACCCCTCCACTTT.

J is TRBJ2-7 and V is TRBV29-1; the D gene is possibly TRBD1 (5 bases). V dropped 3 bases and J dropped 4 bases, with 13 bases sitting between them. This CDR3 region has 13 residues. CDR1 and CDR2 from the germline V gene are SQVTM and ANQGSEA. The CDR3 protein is CSVDDGAEYEQYF. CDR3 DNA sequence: TGCAGCGTTGATGATGGGGCAGAGTACGAGCAGTACTTC.

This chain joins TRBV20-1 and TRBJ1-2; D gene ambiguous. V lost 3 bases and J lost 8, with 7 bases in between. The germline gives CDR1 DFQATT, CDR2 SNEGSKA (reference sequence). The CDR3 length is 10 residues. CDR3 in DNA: TGCAGTGCTAGCCGGGAAGGCTACACCTTC. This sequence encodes CSASREGYTF.

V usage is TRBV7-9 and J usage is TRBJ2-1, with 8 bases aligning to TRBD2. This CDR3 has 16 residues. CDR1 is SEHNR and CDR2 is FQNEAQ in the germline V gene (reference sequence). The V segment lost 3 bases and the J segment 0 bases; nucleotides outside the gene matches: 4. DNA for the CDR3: TGTGCCAGCAGCTTTCCGGGGGGGGGCTCCTACAATGAGCAGTTCTTC. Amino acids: CASSFPGGGSYNEQFF.

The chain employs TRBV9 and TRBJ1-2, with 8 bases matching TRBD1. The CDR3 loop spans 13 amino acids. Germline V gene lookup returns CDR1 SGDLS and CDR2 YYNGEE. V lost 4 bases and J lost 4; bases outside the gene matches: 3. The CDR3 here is CASSPGTGYGYTF. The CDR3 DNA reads TGTGCCAGCAGCCCCGGGACAGGCTATGGCTACACCTTC.